One sample yielded the 2 T cell receptor beta chains listed below, sequenced in a study of T-cell reconstitution after alpha-beta-depleted transplantation in children (dated by TCRdb to the mid-2010s). The library was made by PCR. TCRdb records Illumina HiSeq 2500 as the sequencer. To normalize quantification of the TCRbeta repertoire, the TCR libraries were built with molecular barcoding that relied on unique molecular identifiers. TCRdb reworked the public reads: Q25 trimming with fastp, MiXCR clone assembly, productive beta chains retained. CDR3 protein duplicates are merged, each entry listing the most common genes and DNA. The sample table shows fewer than 700,000 distinct CDR3 sequences, and roughly 13% are seen once. 2.2% of the sample is in the top ten clones. Sample treatment or condition, as interpreted from the label and publication: allogeneic hematopoietic cell transplantation with graft depleted of TCRalphabeta T cells and CD19 B cells.

Sequenced material: PBMCs, mostly from graft donor cells, taken 360 days after TCRalphabeta/CD19-depleted stem cell transplant. The receptors here all came from a male patient younger than 18 who had a stem cell transplant for acute myeloid leukemia, so the T cells may come from the graft donor.

This chain connects TRBV12-3 or TRBV12-4 to TRBJ2-7, with unresolved D. V lost 3 bases to trimming and J lost 0 bases, with 6 bases between them. The CDR3 sequence is 13 residues long. CDR3 nucleotide sequence: TGTGCCAGCAGTTTTGACGGCTCCTACGAGCAGTACTTC. This translates into CASSFDGSYEQYF.

The table lists this clonotype with many counts. The genes are TRBV7-8 and TRBJ2-4, with D possibly matching TRBD2 (5 bases). Germline V gene sequence: CDR1 SGHVS, CDR2 FQNEAQ. This CDR3 is built from 12 residues. The ends were cut back, 5 bases at V and 9 bases at J, with 11 bases in the middle. CDR3 sequence reads: CASSINEGIQYF. CDR3 DNA sequence: TGTGCCAGCAGCATTAACGAGGGCATTCAGTACTTC. The variable domain in full, with the rest retrieved from reference TRBV7-8 and TRBJ2-4, is GAGVSQSPRYKVAKRGQDVALRCDPISGHVSLFWYQQALGQGPEFLTYFQNEAQLDKSGLPSDRFFAERPEGSVSTLKIQRTQQEDSAVYLCASSINEGIQYFGAGTRLSVL.